The next 26 T cell receptor beta chains were all read from a single sample in a study of cytomegalovirus exposure and HLA in healthy donors. PCR used 60 Vbeta primers and 13 Jbeta primers. Profiling relied on immunoSEQ multiplex PCR, and the TCRdb table lists in-frame clones only, not all of them. The sample lists about 180,000 clones; over 70% were seen once. The sequenced sample was PBMCs. The origin of the receptors is a woman aged 60-75 years in good health and CMV-seropositive.

The rearrangement links TRBV4-1 to TRBJ2-3; 12 positions agree with TRBD2. The CDR3 extends over 17 amino acids. CDR1 is MGHRA, CDR2 YSYEKL, per germline. The V and J ends lost 0 bases and 0 bases, in that order; junction bases with no gene match: 1. The CDR3 sequence is CASSQDGTSGSTDTQYF. CDR3 DNA sequence: TGCGCCAGCAGCCAAGACGGGACTAGCGGGAGCACAGATACGCAGTATTTT.

The rearrangement links TRBV4-1 to TRBJ2-5, with 14 bases identical to TRBD2. CDR1 is MGHRA and CDR2 is YSYEKL in the germline V gene. V lost 0 bases and J lost 5; bases outside the gene matches: 2. The CDR3 loop spans 16 amino acids. CDR3 sequence: CASSQEGLAGVETQYF. CDR3 nucleotides: TGCGCCAGCAGCCAAGAGGGACTAGCGGGAGTTGAGACCCAGTACTTC.

The chain has TRBV18 and TRBJ2-7; 8 nucleotides match TRBD1. Germline V gene lookup returns CDR1 KGHSH and CDR2 LQKENI. This CDR3 comprises 15 residues. The junction had 5 bases not matched to a gene; V was cut back by 3 bases and J by 1 base. The CDR3 DNA is TGTGCCAGCTCACCGAATCAGGGGGCTTCCTACGAGCAGTACTTC. This gives the protein CASSPNQGASYEQYF.

The CDR3 DNA reads as TGTGCCATCAGTGTGGACAGTAGCAACACTGAAGCTTTCTTT. This gives the protein CAISVDSSNTEAFF. The chain recombines TRBV10-3 with TRBJ1-1, with D possibly being TRBD1 (6 bases). CDR3 length: 14 amino acids. Germline CDR1 and CDR2: ENHRY and SYGVKD. The germline V and J ends were trimmed by 4 bases and 2 bases, with 11 bases remaining between them.

The chain links TRBV4-1 to TRBJ2-2; 7 nucleotides match TRBD2. The CDR3 loop spans 16 amino acids. The trim removed 4 bases at V and 1 base at J, leaving 6 bases unmatched. Germline V gene lookup returns CDR1 MGHRA and CDR2 YSYEKL. CDR3 DNA: TGCGCCAGCAGCCGGACGGGCGGGGGGAACACCGGGGAGCTGTTTTTT. Translating it yields CASSRTGGGNTGELFF.

This clone has only a few counts. This chain uses TRBV21-1 with TRBJ2-7; the table's D gene call, TRBD1, was not cross checked with the DNA. TRBV21-1 is a pseudogene segment. The CDR3 has 15 amino acids. This CDR3 is CASSKPNRSLYEQYF. Written as DNA, the CDR3 is TGTGCCAGCAGCAAACCCAACCGCAGTCTCTACGAGCAGTACTTC.

The chain combines TRBV27 with TRBJ1-5; perhaps TRBD1 as D (5 bases). The germline CDR1 and CDR2 sequences are MNHEY and SMNVEV (reference sequence). Trimming took off 2 bases at V and 4 bases at J, with 15 bases between the two ends. The CDR3 is 16 amino acids. The CDR3 DNA is TGTGCCAGCAGTTTAAATCCGACAGCCGGGAATCAGCCCCAGCATTTT. Translated: CASSLNPTAGNQPQHF.

CDR3 DNA sequence: TGTGCCAGCAGTCCTAACCGACAGGGCATGGCGAATCAGCCCCAGCATTTT. Amino acids: CASSPNRQGMANQPQHF. The V and J genes are TRBV27 and TRBJ1-5; TRBD1 matches at 7 bases. The CDR3 length is 17 residues. After removal of 5 bases from V and 4 bases from J, the junction contained 14 bases not matched to a gene. Germline CDR1 is MNHEY and CDR2 is SMNVEV (reference sequence).

This chain connects TRBV6-5 to TRBJ1-6; D ambiguous. CDR3 length: 15 amino acids. V was clipped by 6 bases and J by 0 bases, with 9 bases between them. The germline V gene encodes CDR1 MNHEY and CDR2 SVGAGI. This chain's CDR3 is CASRIMSSYNSPLHF. CDR3 nucleotide sequence: TGTGCCAGCAGAATCATGAGCTCCTATAATTCACCCCTCCACTTT.

This clone was recorded once. The V call is TRBV5-4, the J call TRBJ2-1; TRBD1 is a possible D gene (6 bases). The V gene's germline CDR1 is SGHNT and CDR2 YYREEE (reference sequence). The CDR3 has 12 amino acids. Between the trimmed V and J ends, which lost 4 bases and 8 bases, there was a span of 10 bases. CDR3 nucleotide sequence: TGTGCCAGCAGCGTGGACAGCTATGAGCAGTTCTTC. The encoded protein is CASSVDSYEQFF.

The V gene is TRBV30, the J gene TRBJ2-2; 16 bases align to TRBD2. Germline V lookup: CDR1 GTSNPN, CDR2 SVGIG (reference sequence). With 3 bases clipped from V and 7 bases from J, the junction kept 5 bases outside the gene matches. This CDR3 is 16 amino acids long. This chain's CDR3 is CAWRTGTSGGGGELFF. The CDR3 region has the DNA TGTGCCTGGAGGACCGGGACTAGCGGGGGGGGCGGGGAGCTGTTTTTT.

This clone turned up a few times. V gene TRBV14 combines with J gene TRBJ2-5, with D possibly TRBD2 on 6 matching bases. The germline V gene has CDR1 SGHDN and CDR2 FVKESK. Trimming pared 4 bases from V and 4 bases from J, leaving 16 bases between. This CDR3 region has 15 residues. CDR3 sequence: CASSPRLGGGETQYF. In nucleotides, the CDR3 is TGTGCCAGCAGCCCTAGACTAGGTGGAGGAGAGACCCAGTACTTC. The entire variable domain, with the rest obtained from reference TRBV14 and TRBJ2-5, is as follows: EAGVTQFPSHSVIEKGQTVTLRCDPISGHDNLYWYRRVMGKEIKFLLHFVKESKQDESGMPNNRFLAERTGGTYSTLKVQPAELEDSGVYFCASSPRLGGGETQYFGPGTRLLVL.

The chain's CDR3 is CASSLAREQYF. DNA for the CDR3: TGTGCCAGCAGCTTGGCCAGGGAGCAGTACTTC. The chain carries TRBV5-4 and TRBJ2-7; D gene uncertain. V was clipped by 0 bases and J by 7 bases, with 5 bases between them. The CDR3 spans 11 residues. Germline V gene sequence: CDR1 SGHNT, CDR2 YYREEE (reference sequence). Full variable domain (outside the CDR3, taken from reference TRBV5-4 and TRBJ2-7): ETGVTQSPTHLIKTRGQQVTLRCSSQSGHNTVSWYQQALGQGPQFIFQYYREEENGRGNFPPRFSGLQFPNYSSELNVNALELDDSALYLCASSLAREQYFGPGTRLTVT.

The count of this clone is one. V usage is TRBV6-1 and J usage is TRBJ1-3; 7 bases map to TRBD1. The germline V gene has CDR1 MNHNS and CDR2 SASEGT. The length of the CDR3 is 15 residues. With 6 bases clipped from V and 0 bases from J, the junction kept 5 bases outside the gene matches. CDR3 nucleotide sequence: TGTGCCAGCAGCCAGGGACAGCACTCTGGAAACACCATATATTTT. Its protein is CASSQGQHSGNTIYF.

This chain connects TRBV28 to TRBJ2-5; 11 bases align to TRBD2. The CDR3 is made up of 15 amino acids. With V trimmed by 6 bases and J by 0 bases, 3 bases remained unmatched. Germline values: CDR1 MDHEN, CDR2 SYDVKM. The chain's CDR3 is CASRIAGGHQETQYF. In DNA form, the CDR3 reads TGTGCCAGCAGGATAGCGGGAGGGCACCAAGAGACCCAGTACTTC.

A few counts support this clone. This chain joins TRBV7-3 and TRBJ2-7; 8 nucleotides match TRBD2. The germline V gene encodes CDR1 SGHTA and CDR2 FQGTGA. This CDR3 contains 13 residues. V was clipped by 4 bases and J by 7 bases; unmatched bases: 6. For the CDR3, the DNA is TGTGCCAGCAGCTCTCAAAGCGGGAGTGAGCAGTACTTC. Amino acids: CASSSQSGSEQYF.

The chain recombines TRBV19 with TRBJ2-5; the D gene is possibly TRBD1 (6 bases). Germline CDR1 is LNHDA and CDR2 is SQIVND (reference sequence). CDR3 length: 13 residues. The V end was cut by 4 bases, the J end by 5 bases, with 11 bases between. The CDR3 is CASSKGGRETQYF. In nucleotides, the CDR3 is TGTGCCAGTAGTAAAGGGGGACGGGAGACCCAGTACTTC.

CDR3 in DNA: TGTGCCAGCAGCCTTCGAGGTGGAGCTAATGAAAAACTGTTTTTT. Translation gives CASSLRGGANEKLFF. The rearrangement links TRBV5-6 to TRBJ1-4; no firm D call. Germline V gene data show CDR1 as SGHDT and CDR2 as YYEEEE. The CDR3 spans 15 residues. Trimming pared 4 bases from V and 3 bases from J, leaving 13 bases between.

V gene TRBV29-1 combines with J gene TRBJ1-4; perhaps TRBD1 as D (6 bases). The CDR3 covers 13 residues. Germline V gene data show CDR1 as SQVTM and CDR2 as ANQGSEA. Trimming took off 6 bases at V and 4 bases at J, with 12 bases between the two ends. The CDR3 is CSVYQGSNEKLFF. The CDR3 nucleotides read TGCAGCGTATACCAGGGGAGTAATGAAAAACTGTTTTTT.

The chain couples TRBV28 to TRBJ2-3; 10 nucleotides line up with TRBD2. There are 15 residues in the CDR3. With V trimmed by 5 bases and J by 5 bases, 7 bases remained unmatched. Germline CDR1 reads MDHEN; CDR2 reads SYDVKM. CDR3 loop: CASSQLGTSEDTQYF. The CDR3 DNA is TGTGCCAGCAGTCAGTTAGGGACTAGCGAAGATACGCAGTATTTT.

The CDR3 reads CASGFDSFRGQPQHF. CDR3 DNA: TGTGCCTCCGGATTCGACAGTTTTAGGGGTCAGCCCCAGCATTTT. The rearrangement joins TRBV30 to TRBJ1-5; D might be TRBD1 (5 bases). The germline V gene has CDR1 GTSNPN and CDR2 SVGIG (reference sequence). CDR3 length equals 15 residues. The ends were cut back, 7 bases at V and 6 bases at J, with 22 bases in the middle.

Points on this clone: Other DNA variants within this sample encode the same CDR3. This chain links TRBV9 with TRBJ2-3; unclear D gene. CDR3 length: 15 amino acids. Germline CDR1 reads SGDLS; CDR2 reads YYNGEE. Trimming shortened V by 0 bases and J by 0 bases, and 8 bases separated the two germline ends. The DNA of the CDR3 is TGTGCCAGCAGCGTAGTTGGAGCAAGCACAGATACGCAGTATTTT. Translating gives CASSVVGASTDTQYF.

This clone showed up just once. V gene TRBV4-2 combines with J gene TRBJ2-3; D possibly corresponds to TRBD2 (5 bases). V was trimmed by 0 bases and J by 5 bases, leaving 18 bases between them. Per germline, CDR1 LGHNA and CDR2 YNFKEQ. This CDR3 is 17 amino acids long. As DNA, the CDR3 is TGTGCCAGCAGCCAAGATCAAGGGCTAGTAGGGAGAGATACGCAGTATTTT. It encodes CASSQDQGLVGRDTQYF.

This clone was seen just once. The genes are TRBV27 and TRBJ2-7, with 7 bases aligning to TRBD2. Germline loops: CDR1 MNHEY, CDR2 SMNVEV (reference sequence). The length of the CDR3 is 17 residues. Trimming took 0 bases from V and 1 from J; bases not matched to a gene: 9. This CDR3 reads CASSLSSVASGSYEQYF. CDR3 DNA sequence: TGTGCCAGCAGTTTATCCAGTGTTGCTAGCGGATCCTACGAGCAGTACTTC.

This chain joins TRBV5-1 and TRBJ2-5; TRBD1 matches 7 bases. Germline V CDR1 and CDR2: SGHRS, YFSETQ. The trim removed 4 bases at V and 5 bases at J, leaving 11 bases unmatched. CDR3 size: 15 residues. CDR3 nucleotides: TGCGCCAGCAGCGCCACAGGGGTCGCGGATGAGACCCAGTACTTC. Residues: CASSATGVADETQYF.

This chain joins TRBV7-8 and TRBJ1-4, with D perhaps TRBD1 (5 bases). V was clipped by 5 bases and J by 6 bases, with 16 bases between them. The CDR3 consists of 15 residues. Germline V gives CDR1 SGHVS, CDR2 FQNEAQ. CDR3 coding DNA: TGTGCCAGCAGCCGTTCGGGGGTGGGCGATGAAAAACTGTTTTTT. Protein product: CASSRSGVGDEKLFF.